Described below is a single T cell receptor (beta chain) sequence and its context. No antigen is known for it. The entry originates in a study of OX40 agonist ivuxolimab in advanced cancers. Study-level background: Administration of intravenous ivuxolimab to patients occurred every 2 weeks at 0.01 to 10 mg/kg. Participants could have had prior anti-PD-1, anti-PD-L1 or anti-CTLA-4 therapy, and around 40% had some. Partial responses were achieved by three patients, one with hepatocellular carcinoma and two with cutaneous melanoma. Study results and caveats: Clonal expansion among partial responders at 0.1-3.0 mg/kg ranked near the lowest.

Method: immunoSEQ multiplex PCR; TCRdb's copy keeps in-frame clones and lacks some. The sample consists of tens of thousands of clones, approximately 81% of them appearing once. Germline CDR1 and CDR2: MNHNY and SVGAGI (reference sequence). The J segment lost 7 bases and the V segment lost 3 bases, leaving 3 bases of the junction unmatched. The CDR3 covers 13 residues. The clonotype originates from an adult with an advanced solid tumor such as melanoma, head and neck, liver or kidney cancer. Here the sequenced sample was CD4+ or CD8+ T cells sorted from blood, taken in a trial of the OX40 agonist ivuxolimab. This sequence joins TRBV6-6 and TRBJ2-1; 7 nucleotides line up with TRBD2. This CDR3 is CASSYRGVNEQFF. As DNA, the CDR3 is TGTGCCAGCAGTTATCGGGGGGTAAATGAGCAGTTCTTC.